The 10 T cell receptor beta chains presented below share a single source sample, sequenced in a study of cytomegalovirus exposure and HLA in healthy donors. 60 Vbeta and 13 Jbeta primers were used in PCR. The data were produced by immunoSEQ multiplex PCR, yet TCRdb's version contains in-frame clones alone and is incomplete. The table records about 120,000 clones, around 77% of them present only once. Input material: PBMCs. Source of these receptors: a man between 18 and 35 years old in good health and CMV-seropositive.

Details on this clone: The same CDR3 is also encoded by other DNA sequences in this sample. The V call is TRBV7-9, the J call TRBJ1-1; 7 bases align to TRBD1. J gave up 1 base and V 5 bases, and 4 bases lay outside the gene matches. Per germline, CDR1 SEHNR and CDR2 FQNEAQ (reference sequence). CDR3 length: 14 residues. In DNA form, the CDR3 reads TGTGCCAGCAGCCTAGGACAGGCGAACACTGAAGCTTTCTTT. Its protein is CASSLGQANTEAFF.

The chain recombines TRBV2 with TRBJ1-2, with D tentatively TRBD1 (5 bases). CDR3 size: 14 residues. V lost 0 bases, J lost 7 bases, and 12 bases lay in between. Germline CDR1 reads SNHLY; CDR2 reads FYNNEI. The CDR3, as DNA: TGTGCCAGCAGTGAAGCGCGGACATACAGTGGCTACACCTTC. Protein sequence: CASSEARTYSGYTF. Full variable domain (rest looked up from reference TRBV2 and TRBJ1-2): EPEVTQTPSHQVTQMGQEVILRCVPISNHLYFYWYRQILGQKVEFLVSFYNNEISEKSEIFDDQFSVERPDGSNFTLKIRSTKLEDSAMYFCASSEARTYSGYTFGSGTRLTVV.

This rearrangement joins TRBV30 to TRBJ1-4; 9 nucleotides line up with TRBD1. CDR3 length equals 15 residues. Trimming cost V 1 base and J 10 bases; bases outside gene matches: 10. Per the germline V gene, CDR1 is GTSNPN and CDR2 is SVGIG (reference sequence). The CDR3 sequence is CAWSGAGTGRGKLFF. The DNA of the CDR3 is TGTGCCTGGAGTGGGGCCGGGACAGGGCGAGGAAAACTGTTTTTT.

The V call is TRBV27, the J call TRBJ2-5, with D possibly matching TRBD2 (6 bases). There are 16 residues in the CDR3. Trimming took 7 bases from V and 11 from J, leaving 29 bases between them. Germline loops: CDR1 MNHEY, CDR2 SMNVEV (reference sequence). The CDR3: CASNPYLEGIMGEQYF. The DNA for the CDR3 is TGTGCCAGCAACCCCTATTTGGAGGGCATCATGGGGGAGCAGTACTTC.

V usage is TRBV6-5 and J usage is TRBJ1-2, with D tentatively TRBD1 (5 bases). V was pared by 7 bases and J by 5 bases, with 14 bases between. Germline CDR1 and CDR2: MNHEY and SVGAGI. The CDR3 contains 13 residues. The CDR3 loop reads CASKGRQSYGYTF. The CDR3 DNA reads TGTGCCAGCAAGGGGCGACAGAGTTATGGCTACACCTTC.

The gene calls are TRBV6-4 and TRBJ2-7, with 13 bases aligning to TRBD2. This CDR3 region has 15 residues. J was trimmed by 4 bases and V by 0 bases; bases with no gene match: 0. The germline gives CDR1 MRHNA, CDR2 SNTAGT. CDR3 in amino acids: CASSDSTSGGYEQYF. CDR3 coding DNA: TGTGCCAGCAGTGACTCGACTAGCGGGGGGTACGAGCAGTACTTC.

The J gene is TRBJ2-5, the V gene TRBV18, with 7 bases lining up with TRBD2. V lost 3 bases to trimming and J lost 1 base; unmatched junction nucleotides: 5. The CDR3 runs to 15 residues. Germline-derived CDR1 and CDR2 are KGHSH and LQKENI. For the CDR3, the DNA is TGTGCCAGCTCACCTCTAGCGGAACGCCAAGAGACCCAGTACTTC. Its protein is CASSPLAERQETQYF.

In its sample, this clone was seen once. The chain couples TRBV14 to TRBJ1-2, with D hard to call. Germline lookup yields CDR1 SGHDN and CDR2 FVKESK. Trimming took off 4 bases at V and 0 bases at J, with 6 bases between the two ends. The CDR3 is 13 residues long. CDR3 nucleotide sequence: TGTGCCAGCAGCCTGGCCCCTAACTATGGCTACACCTTC. This gives the protein CASSLAPNYGYTF.

J is TRBJ2-2 and V is TRBV10-3; D might be TRBD2 (6 bases). Between the trimmed V and J ends, which lost 6 bases and 6 bases, there was a span of 17 bases. From germline, CDR1 is ENHRY and CDR2 SYGVKD. The CDR3 contains 15 residues. CDR3 nucleotide sequence: TGTGCCATCAGACCCCTTGGGGAGGAAGCCGGGGAGCTGTTTTTT. Its translation: CAIRPLGEEAGELFF.

The chain uses TRBV11-2 and TRBJ2-1; 15 positions match TRBD2. The CDR3 sequence is 18 residues long. CDR1 is SGHAT and CDR2 is FQNNGV in the germline V gene. The V segment lost 5 bases and the J segment 0 bases; nucleotides outside the gene matches: 5. DNA of the CDR3: TGTGCCAGCAGCCGGGGACTAGCGGGGGGAAGCTCCTACAATGAGCAGTTCTTC. Its protein is CASSRGLAGGSSYNEQFF.